The 22 T cell receptor beta chains listed next were all sequenced from one sample in a study of blood T cell repertoires in COVID-19. Profiling relied on immunoSEQ multiplex PCR, and the TCRdb table lists in-frame clones only, not all of them. The sample has approximately 310,000 clones; 80% to 90% are singletons. Sequencing was done on a sample of PBMCs or T cells enriched from blood (not recorded which). The receptors were sampled from a man between 25 and 39 years old who had recovered from COVID-19.

The chain has TRBV30 and TRBJ1-2; possible D gene TRBD1, 6 bases. Germline V gene lookup returns CDR1 GTSNPN and CDR2 SVGIG (reference sequence). Deletions cut 3 bases from V and 7 bases from J, with 12 bases between. This CDR3 is 12 amino acids long. CDR3 region: CAWSPGGAGYTF. As DNA, the CDR3 is TGTGCCTGGAGCCCGGGGGGCGCTGGCTACACCTTC.

Written as DNA, the CDR3 is TGTGCCAGCAGCTTAACGATGGCTGGGGGCACTGAGACCCAGTACTTC. The encoded protein is CASSLTMAGGTETQYF. This chain links TRBV7-3 with TRBJ2-5; possibly TRBD1 for D (6 bases). Germline V gives CDR1 SGHTA, CDR2 FQGTGA. Trimming took off 0 bases at V and 5 bases at J, with 16 bases between the two ends. This CDR3 has 16 residues.

CDR3 sequence: CASSGGLAGGRYEQYF. CDR3 sequence (DNA): TGTGCCAGCAGCGGAGGGCTAGCGGGGGGGCGGTACGAGCAGTACTTC. This rearrangement joins TRBV11-2 to TRBJ2-7, with 12 nucleotides matching TRBD2. The germline CDR1 and CDR2 sequences are SGHAT and FQNNGV. Losses at the gene ends were 5 bases for V and 4 bases for J; bases not matched to a gene: 9. The CDR3 is made up of 16 amino acids.

The gene calls are TRBV2 and TRBJ1-5, with D unresolved. CDR1 SNHLY and CDR2 FYNNEI come from the germline V gene. Trimming took 3 bases from V and 3 from J, leaving 9 bases between them. The CDR3 spans 14 residues. CDR3 in amino acids: CASSERSPNQPQHF. The CDR3 nucleotides are TGTGCCAGCAGTGAGCGTAGCCCCAATCAGCCCCAGCATTTT.

This chain links TRBV4-2 with TRBJ1-2; 7 nucleotides align to TRBD1. This CDR3 comprises 16 residues. The germline V gene has CDR1 LGHNA and CDR2 YNFKEQ. V lost 0 bases and J lost 4; bases outside the gene matches: 8. The CDR3 reads CASSQEGPGQLYGYTF. The CDR3 region has the DNA TGTGCCAGCAGCCAAGAGGGACCGGGACAGCTCTATGGCTACACCTTC.

This clone was counted once. This chain connects TRBV5-1 to TRBJ1-1, with 12 positions matching TRBD1. This CDR3 spans 16 amino acids. Per the germline V gene, CDR1 is SGHRS and CDR2 is YFSETQ. V was clipped by 4 bases and J by 4 bases; unmatched bases: 8. The CDR3 DNA reads TGCGCCAGCAGCAAGGGACAGGGGGCCGTCGGCACTGAAGCTTTCTTT. This translates into CASSKGQGAVGTEAFF.

The chain carries TRBV9 and TRBJ2-5; 7 bases agree with TRBD1. Germline values: CDR1 SGDLS, CDR2 YYNGEE. This CDR3 is 15 amino acids long. V lost 0 bases to trimming and J lost 7 bases; unmatched junction nucleotides: 9. CDR3 coding DNA: TGTGCCAGCAGCGTAGAACAGGGGTCCCCGCGGACCCAGTACTTC. The encoded protein is CASSVEQGSPRTQYF.

The chain recombines TRBV7-6 with TRBJ2-6; 7 nucleotides match TRBD1. With 5 bases clipped from V and 0 bases from J, the junction kept 4 bases outside the gene matches. The CDR3 totals 16 residues. CDR1 and CDR2 from the germline V gene are SGHVS and FNYEAQ. CDR3 region: CASSRGQHSGANVLTF. Written as DNA, the CDR3 is TGTGCCAGCAGCCGGGGACAGCACTCTGGGGCCAACGTCCTGACTTTC.

This clone was observed once. V gene TRBV5-1 combines with J gene TRBJ1-1; the D gene is possibly TRBD1 (5 bases). The ends were cut back, 4 bases at V and 0 bases at J, with 10 bases in the middle. This CDR3 contains 14 residues. Per germline, CDR1 SGHRS and CDR2 YFSETQ. CDR3 region: CASSEDSMNTEAFF. CDR3 sequence (DNA): TGCGCCAGCAGCGAAGACAGCATGAACACTGAAGCTTTCTTT. Variable domain in full (rest from reference TRBV5-1 and TRBJ1-1): KAGVTQTPRYLIKTRGQQVTLSCSPISGHRSVSWYQQTPGQGLQFLFEYFSETQRNKGNFPGRFSGRQFSNSRSEMNVSTLELGDSALYLCASSEDSMNTEAFFGQGTRLTVV.

CDR3 in DNA: TGTGCCAGCTCAAGGGGGCAGGACTATGGCTACACCTTC. This codes for CASSRGQDYGYTF. The chain recombines TRBV18 with TRBJ1-2, with 7 bases lining up with TRBD1. The CDR3 spans 13 residues. Trimming at V came to 5 bases and at J to 3 bases, leaving 3 bases not matched to a gene. CDR1 is KGHSH and CDR2 is LQKENI in the germline V gene.

This rearrangement joins TRBV15 to TRBJ1-5; D gene ambiguous. CDR3 length: 14 residues. Germline-derived CDR1 and CDR2 are LNHNV and YYDKDF (reference sequence). V was pared by 5 bases and J by 5 bases, with 13 bases between. The CDR3 nucleotides read TGTGCCACCAGCCTCGATCTCGGGGATCAGCCCCAGCATTTT. Encoded protein: CATSLDLGDQPQHF.

This clone occurred once. CDR3 sequence: CASSEIKKTQHTQYF. The CDR3 DNA is TGTGCCAGCAGTGAAATTAAGAAGACTCAGCATACGCAGTATTTT. The chain links TRBV6-1 to TRBJ2-3, with no clear D. The CDR3 is made up of 15 amino acids. CDR1 is MNHNS, CDR2 SASEGT, per germline. Trimming stripped 2 bases from V and 7 bases from J, with 16 bases between.

The rearrangement joins TRBV5-1 to TRBJ2-1, with 7 bases identical to TRBD1. This CDR3 is built from 15 residues. After removal of 4 bases from V and 6 bases from J, the junction contained 10 bases not matched to a gene. Looked up from germline, CDR1 is SGHRS and CDR2 is YFSETQ. CDR3 residues: CASSRGTVQGNEQFF. In DNA form, the CDR3 reads TGCGCCAGCAGCAGAGGGACAGTCCAAGGCAATGAGCAGTTCTTC. The full variable domain, in which reference TRBV5-1 and TRBJ2-1 provide the parts outside the CDR3, is KAGVTQTPRYLIKTRGQQVTLSCSPISGHRSVSWYQQTPGQGLQFLFEYFSETQRNKGNFPGRFSGRQFSNSRSEMNVSTLELGDSALYLCASSRGTVQGNEQFFGPGTRLTVL.

This clone occurred once. The chain has TRBV30 and TRBJ2-2; weak D call: TRBD1 (6 bases). Trimming cost V 4 bases and J 7 bases, with 16 bases left between them. The CDR3 is 14 residues long. The germline V gene has CDR1 GTSNPN and CDR2 SVGIG (reference sequence). This CDR3 reads CAWNAGAQGGELFF. The CDR3 nucleotides are TGTGCCTGGAACGCAGGGGCGCAGGGCGGGGAGCTGTTTTTT.

The chain links TRBV6-4 to TRBJ2-2; 7 bases match TRBD1. The CDR3 has 15 amino acids. Germline V gene sequence: CDR1 MRHNA, CDR2 SNTAGT. V lost 2 bases, J lost 4 bases, and 4 bases stayed unmatched. The CDR3 is CASSDRDSFTGELFF. For the CDR3, the DNA is TGTGCCAGCAGTGACAGGGACAGCTTCACCGGGGAGCTGTTTTTT.

The chain recombines TRBV6-5 with TRBJ2-3, with D perhaps matching TRBD2 (5 bases). Between the trimmed V and J ends, which lost 6 bases and 3 bases, there was a span of 16 bases. Germline values: CDR1 MNHEY, CDR2 SVGAGI. There are 15 residues in the CDR3. CDR3 bases: TGTGCCAGCAGCTATGAGGGAAAGGGAACAGATACGCAGTATTTT. Protein product: CASSYEGKGTDTQYF.

This chain uses TRBV6-1 with TRBJ2-3; 9 nucleotides line up with TRBD2. Germline V gene data show CDR1 as MNHNS and CDR2 as SASEGT. The CDR3 sequence is 16 residues long. J gave up 0 bases and V 2 bases, and 3 bases lay outside the gene matches. CDR3 nucleotide sequence: TGTGCCAGCAGTGAATCAAGCGGGGGGAGCACAGATACGCAGTATTTT. Translated, it gives CASSESSGGSTDTQYF.

The V and J genes are TRBV6-5 and TRBJ2-7, with D maybe TRBD1 (5 bases). CDR1 MNHEY and CDR2 SVGAGI come from the germline V gene. V was trimmed by 6 bases and J by 6 bases, leaving 18 bases between them. This CDR3 has 14 residues. As DNA, the CDR3 is TGTGCCAGCAGACCCGACCGAGGACACGTCGAGCAGTACTTC. Translated: CASRPDRGHVEQYF.

The V gene is TRBV18, the J gene TRBJ1-6, with 8 bases lining up with TRBD1. V lost 6 bases to trimming and J lost 9 bases; unmatched junction nucleotides: 10. The CDR3 length is 15 residues. In germline, CDR1 is KGHSH, CDR2 LQKENI. CDR3 sequence: CASSPGTGRGSPLHF. CDR3 bases: TGTGCCAGCTCCCCAGGGACAGGTAGAGGTTCACCCCTCCACTTT.

The chain couples TRBV2 to TRBJ2-6; the D gene is possibly TRBD2 (5 bases). The CDR3 has 17 residues. Per the germline V gene, CDR1 is SNHLY and CDR2 is FYNNEI. Trimming pared 3 bases from V and 2 bases from J, leaving 14 bases between. CDR3 residues: CASSDAGLKTGANVLTF. For the CDR3, the DNA is TGTGCCAGCAGTGATGCGGGCCTAAAAACTGGGGCCAACGTCCTGACTTTC.

The chain combines TRBV19 with TRBJ2-7; 10 nucleotides line up with TRBD2. J lost 7 bases, V lost 6 bases, and 12 bases had no gene match. This CDR3 has 15 amino acids. Germline V gives CDR1 LNHDA, CDR2 SQIVND (reference sequence). CDR3 in amino acids: CASRRVAGGPGEQYF. In DNA, the CDR3 is TGTGCCAGTAGGCGGGTAGCGGGGGGTCCGGGTGAGCAGTACTTC.

The chain combines TRBV6-1 with TRBJ1-2; TRBD1 agrees at 9 bases. CDR3 length: 14 amino acids. V was pared by 2 bases and J by 6 bases, with 4 bases of the junction left unmatched. Germline lookup yields CDR1 MNHNS and CDR2 SASEGT. The CDR3 nucleotides are TGTGCCAGCAGTGAAAACAGGGGGCGCGATGGCTACACCTTC. Translated, it gives CASSENRGRDGYTF.